The 17 T cell receptor beta chains below were found in one sample sequenced in a study of shared clonotypes between healthy human individuals. Naive CD8 cells, CD45RO-negative and positively selected for CCR7, excluded terminally differentiated effector memory CD45RA+ cells. The repertoire was sequenced with immunoSEQ multiplex PCR; TCRdb's copy has only in-frame clones and lacks some. The sample consists of some 1,900,000 clones, about 95% of them appearing once. Sample: naive CD8+ T cells sorted from blood. The source is a man aged 18-30 years in good health.

This chain uses TRBV28 with TRBJ1-4; D unresolved. The CDR3 length is 15 residues. The germline CDR1 and CDR2 sequences are MDHEN and SYDVKM. The ends were cut back, 6 bases at V and 6 bases at J, with 17 bases in the middle. In DNA, the CDR3 is TGTGCCAGCAGCACCTCCTCCCCGTTGGATGAAAAACTGTTTTTT. It codes for CASSTSSPLDEKLFF.

The CDR3 DNA sequence: TGTGCCAGCAGAGGACTAGCGGGAGGCAGCGAGCAGTTCTTC. Its translation is CASRGLAGGSEQFF. The genes are TRBV27 and TRBJ2-1, with 14 positions matching TRBD2. Germline CDR1 reads MNHEY; CDR2 reads SMNVEV (reference sequence). The V and J ends lost 6 bases and 10 bases, in that order; junction bases with no gene match: 5. This CDR3 spans 14 amino acids.

V gene TRBV4-1 combines with J gene TRBJ2-7, with 10 bases lining up with TRBD1. The CDR3 totals 15 residues. Germline-derived CDR1 and CDR2 are MGHRA and YSYEKL. The V segment lost 4 bases and the J segment 3 bases; nucleotides outside the gene matches: 6. CDR3 region: CASSPGGTGDYEQYF. CDR3 sequence (DNA): TGCGCCAGCAGCCCCGGGGGGACAGGGGACTACGAGCAGTACTTC.

The chain couples TRBV9 to TRBJ2-3; D unresolved. Trimming took off 2 bases at V and 4 bases at J, with 14 bases between the two ends. This CDR3 is 15 amino acids long. Germline CDR1 and CDR2: SGDLS and YYNGEE. CDR3 region: CASSVSGSGADTQYF. The CDR3, as DNA: TGTGCCAGCAGCGTTTCAGGCTCGGGCGCAGATACGCAGTATTTT.

This clone has just a few counts. Other DNA sequences in this sample translate to the same CDR3. J is TRBJ1-6 and V is TRBV9, with no clear D. The CDR3 is made up of 12 amino acids. The germline gives CDR1 SGDLS, CDR2 YYNGEE. Trimming took 2 bases from V and 9 from J, leaving 6 bases between them. The DNA of the CDR3 is TGTGCCAGCAGCGTGGACGGTTCACCCCTCCACTTT. It specifies CASSVDGSPLHF.

V usage is TRBV30 and J usage is TRBJ1-6, with D unclear. Germline values: CDR1 GTSNPN, CDR2 SVGIG (reference sequence). Trimming took off 5 bases at V and 9 bases at J, with 8 bases between the two ends. The CDR3 loop spans 11 amino acids. The CDR3 DNA sequence: TGTGCCTGGGAGGACGGTTCACCCCTCCACTTT. Amino acids: CAWEDGSPLHF.

The chain couples TRBV19 to TRBJ2-1; 9 nucleotides agree with TRBD2. Trimming at V came to 0 bases and at J to 8 bases, leaving 5 bases not matched to a gene. This CDR3 has 15 residues. In germline, CDR1 is LNHDA, CDR2 SQIVND (reference sequence). The DNA of the CDR3 is TGTGCCAGTAGTATAGAGGGACTAGCACTCGATGAGCAGTTCTTC. Protein sequence: CASSIEGLALDEQFF.

This rearrangement joins TRBV5-6 to TRBJ1-6; TRBD1 might be the D (5 bases). Germline CDR1 SGHDT, CDR2 YYEEEE. The V end lost 0 bases, the J end lost 9 bases, and 13 bases lay between the germline ends. The CDR3 loop spans 15 amino acids. CDR3 bases: TGTGCCAGCAGCTTGGCCCTGGGGCCTGGTTCACCCCTCCACTTT. This sequence encodes CASSLALGPGSPLHF. Supplemented by reference TRBV5-6 and TRBJ1-6, the full variable domain reads DAGVTQSPTHLIKTRGQQVTLRCSPKSGHDTVSWYQQALGQGPQFIFQYYEEEERQRGNFPDRFSGHQFPNYSSELNVNALLLGDSALYLCASSLALGPGSPLHFGNGTRLTVT.

DNA of the CDR3: TGCGCCAGCAGCCAAGTTCCAACGAACACTGAAGCTTTCTTT. This codes for CASSQVPTNTEAFF. J is TRBJ1-1 and V is TRBV4-1; D remains ambiguous. Per germline, CDR1 MGHRA and CDR2 YSYEKL. CDR3 length equals 14 residues. Trimming stripped 1 base from V and 1 base from J, with 7 bases between.

The genes are TRBV7-8 and TRBJ2-1; unclear D gene. Deletions cut 6 bases from V and 11 bases from J, with 20 bases between. This CDR3 region has 14 residues. CDR1 and CDR2 (germline): SGHVS, FQNEAQ. CDR3 in DNA: TGTGCCAGCAGTCCCGGGCCAGATTCCACACAGCAGTTCTTC. Translation: CASSPGPDSTQQFF.

The chain is built from TRBV6-5 and TRBJ2-7; D may be TRBD2 (7 bases). The CDR3 sequence is 15 residues long. V was shortened by 2 bases and J by 2 bases, with 13 bases between the two germline ends. The germline gives CDR1 MNHEY, CDR2 SVGAGI. In DNA form, the CDR3 reads TGTGCCAGCAGTTACGGCTTAGGGGGGGCCTACGAGCAGTACTTC. Encoded protein: CASSYGLGGAYEQYF.

The CDR3 is CSVRLGNEQYF. The CDR3 bases are TGCAGCGTTCGATTGGGGAACGAGCAGTACTTC. V usage is TRBV29-1 and J usage is TRBJ2-7; D gene uncertain. Trimming left V 5 bases short and J 5 bases short, with 10 bases between. CDR1 SQVTM and CDR2 ANQGSEA come from the germline V gene. The length of the CDR3 is 11 residues.

In DNA, the CDR3 is TGTGCCAGCAGCCTAGTTGGGGGGGATTCACCCCTCCACTTT. Protein: CASSLVGGDSPLHF. The chain is built from TRBV7-3 and TRBJ1-6, with D possibly being TRBD1 (5 bases). This CDR3 is 14 amino acids long. With 5 bases removed from V and 8 bases from J, the gap between germline ends came to 13 bases. In germline, CDR1 is SGHTA, CDR2 FQGTGA.

The V call is TRBV7-9, the J call TRBJ1-3, with D unresolved. V lost 5 bases, J lost 2 bases, and 10 bases lay in between. Per germline, CDR1 SEHNR and CDR2 FQNEAQ (reference sequence). CDR3 size: 14 residues. CDR3 sequence: CASSPGGPGNTIYF. For the CDR3, the DNA is TGTGCCAGCAGCCCCGGCGGGCCTGGAAACACCATATATTTT.

This chain connects TRBV13 to TRBJ2-7; 7 bases align to TRBD2. CDR1 is PRHDT and CDR2 is FYEKMQ in the germline V gene (reference sequence). V was pared by 1 base and J by 4 bases, with 7 bases of the junction left unmatched. This CDR3 comprises 15 residues. DNA of the CDR3: TGTGCCAGCAGCTTAGCGGGGGGTGAACGGTACGAGCAGTACTTC. Its protein is CASSLAGGERYEQYF.

This chain uses TRBV7-9 with TRBJ2-7, with a possible D match to TRBD2 (5 bases). Germline-derived CDR1 and CDR2 are SEHNR and FQNEAQ (reference sequence). With 2 bases removed from V and 7 bases from J, the gap between germline ends came to 12 bases. The CDR3 is made up of 13 amino acids. CDR3 DNA sequence: TGTGCCAGCAGCTTAACCGGGATCGAGGAGCAGTACTTC. Translation gives CASSLTGIEEQYF.

J is TRBJ2-7 and V is TRBV7-6, with D perhaps matching TRBD1 or TRBD2 (5 bases each). V dropped 5 bases and J dropped 2 bases, with 16 bases sitting between them. The length of the CDR3 is 15 residues. Germline CDR1 is SGHVS and CDR2 is FNYEAQ. This CDR3 is CASSRGTFGPYEQYF. CDR3 DNA: TGTGCCAGCAGCCGAGGGACCTTCGGGCCCTACGAGCAGTACTTC.